What follows are 11 T cell receptor beta chains derived from one specimen sequenced in a study of beta chain features in type 1 diabetes. Of the isolated RNA, all was reverse transcribed, and so the sequenced material was expressed TCRB transcripts. Measured with immunoSEQ multiplex PCR; TCRdb has only the in-frame clones, and not every one. Among tens of thousands of clones listed, about 47% were seen once. These receptors' antigens are unknown. Findings and caveats of the study: Researchers report that Type 1 diabetes patients had moderately but significantly shorter TCRB CDR3s across all four CD4+ subsets.

Sequenced sample: Tregs from blood. The receptor set was obtained from a woman in her forties with type 1 diabetes.

The chain couples TRBV5-1 to TRBJ2-2; no definite D call. This CDR3 is 15 amino acids long. V lost 6 bases, J lost 4 bases, and 16 bases lay in between. From germline, CDR1 is SGHRS and CDR2 YFSETQ. The CDR3 sequence: CASNKNTETTGELFF. DNA for the CDR3: TGCGCCAGCAACAAGAACACGGAGACCACCGGGGAGCTGTTTTTT.

This clone was counted between two and nine times. The genes are TRBV29-1 and TRBJ2-5, with a possible D match to TRBD1 (5 bases). V lost 4 bases, J lost 1 base, and 7 bases lay in between. The CDR3 length is 12 residues. Germline CDR1 is SQVTM and CDR2 is ANQGSEA. The CDR3 here is CSVVTAQETQYF. Written as DNA, the CDR3 is TGCAGCGTTGTGACAGCCCAAGAGACCCAGTACTTC.

The J gene is TRBJ1-2, the V gene TRBV29-1; possible D gene TRBD1, 6 bases. Germline CDR1 reads SQVTM; CDR2 reads ANQGSEA. Trimming removed 6 bases from V and 0 bases from J, with 11 bases in between. The CDR3 has 13 amino acids. In nucleotides, the CDR3 is TGCAGCGTCAGACAGGACGCTAACTATGGCTACACCTTC. It yields the protein CSVRQDANYGYTF.

The sample holds one count of this clone. This sequence joins TRBV18 and TRBJ2-1; TRBD1 aligns across 7 bases. The germline V gene has CDR1 KGHSH and CDR2 LQKENI. The CDR3 consists of 13 residues. The ends lost 4 bases at V and 4 bases at J; junction bases unmatched: 1. The CDR3 region is CASSLGQYNEQFF. CDR3 bases: TGTGCCAGCTCACTGGGACAGTACAATGAGCAGTTCTTC. The full variable domain, with the rest looked up from reference TRBV18 and TRBJ2-1, is NAGVMQNPRHLVRRRGQEARLRCSPMKGHSHVYWYRQLPEEGLKFMVYLQKENIIDESGMPKERFSAEFPKEGPSILRIQQVVRGDSAAYFCASSLGQYNEQFFGPGTRLTVL.

This chain uses TRBV10-3 with TRBJ2-4, with D unclear. V lost 0 bases to trimming and J lost 8 bases, with 8 bases between them. Germline V lookup: CDR1 ENHRY, CDR2 SYGVKD. This CDR3 comprises 13 residues. The CDR3 sequence: CAISESTADIQYF. The CDR3 nucleotides are TGTGCCATCAGTGAGTCGACCGCGGACATTCAGTACTTC.

The rearrangement joins TRBV5-1 to TRBJ1-6; tentatively, D is TRBD1 (5 bases). Germline V lookup: CDR1 SGHRS, CDR2 YFSETQ. The V gene lost 5 bases and the J gene lost 7 bases, with 19 bases spanning the gap. CDR3 length: 16 residues. The CDR3, as DNA: TGCGCCAGCAGGCGCGGGACTCCCGAGGGGAATTCACCCCTCCACTTT. This gives the protein CASRRGTPEGNSPLHF.

This chain connects TRBV6-6 to TRBJ1-4; D call uncertain. Per germline, CDR1 MNHNY and CDR2 SVGAGI (reference sequence). This CDR3 is 14 amino acids long. Trimming removed 6 bases from V and 8 bases from J, with 16 bases in between. CDR3 nucleotides: TGTGCCAGCAGCCCCAGCCGCCCGGGAGAAAAACTGTTTTTT. Translation gives CASSPSRPGEKLFF.

The J gene is TRBJ1-2, the V gene TRBV28; 12 bases fit TRBD1. This CDR3 is built from 16 residues. Germline-derived CDR1 and CDR2 are MDHEN and SYDVKM. J gave up 5 bases and V 2 bases, and 6 bases lay outside the gene matches. The CDR3 DNA follows: TGTGCCAGCAGTTTAGGGACAGGGGGCGATTTGTATGGCTACACCTTC. The encoded protein is CASSLGTGGDLYGYTF.

The CDR3 region has the DNA TGCGCCAGCAGCCAAGATCCTAGGACAGGGTATAGCAATCAGCCCCAGCATTTT. Its protein product is CASSQDPRTGYSNQPQHF. The rearrangement uses TRBV4-1 and TRBJ1-5; 8 nucleotides match TRBD1. This CDR3 contains 18 residues. The V and J ends lost 0 bases and 0 bases, in that order; junction bases with no gene match: 7. Germline V lookup: CDR1 MGHRA, CDR2 YSYEKL.

V gene TRBV30 combines with J gene TRBJ2-5; D gene unclear. This CDR3 is 11 amino acids long. V gave up 7 bases and J gave up 3 bases, with 9 bases separating them. Germline V gene lookup returns CDR1 GTSNPN and CDR2 SVGIG (reference sequence). CDR3 loop: CASQREETQYF. The CDR3 coding sequence is TGTGCCTCGCAGCGCGAAGAGACCCAGTACTTC.

The chain has TRBV7-2 and TRBJ2-7; possibly TRBD1 for D (6 bases). The germline V gene encodes CDR1 SGHTA and CDR2 FQGNSA. The CDR3 length is 17 residues. Trimming shortened V by 3 bases and J by 1 base, and 19 bases separated the two germline ends. CDR3 sequence: CASSFSASGDGSYEQYF. CDR3 bases: TGTGCCAGCAGCTTTAGTGCGTCAGGGGACGGGTCCTACGAGCAGTACTTC.